This T cell receptor beta chain is from a study of tissue T cells after allogeneic stem cell transplantation. With regard to this clone: Its antigen is still unknown. Here the gene names and germline are mouse. Coverage ceases 1 residue before the CDR3 finishes, and the germline J gene fills in the end. Distinct nucleotide sequences in the sample also encode this CDR3.

Regarding the study as a whole: TCR repertoires tracked anatomic similarity, regardless of disease or transplant status.

The CDR3 totals 17 residues. Germline V gene data show CDR1 as LGHNA and CDR2 as YSYQKL. With V trimmed by 0 bases and J by 3 bases, 8 bases remained unmatched. Profiling relied on immunoSEQ multiplex PCR, and the TCRdb table lists in-frame clones only, not all of them. This sample yields 7,000 to 8,000 clones, of which 60% to 80% are seen a single time; 0.78% belongs to the top ten. This clonotype was obtained from a female BALB/c mouse in good health. This strain's MHC haplotype is H2-d. This chain links TRBV2 with TRBJ2-4; TRBD2 aligns across 8 bases. Sequences were obtained from blood. The CDR3 bases that were read are TGTGCCAGCAGCCAAGACTGGGGGGACGGGGGGCAAAACACCTTGTAC. Protein sequence: CASSQDWGDGGQNTLY. The full CDR3 reads CASSQDWGDGGQNTLYF. The full variable domain, with the rest looked up from reference TRBV2 and TRBJ2-4, is DPKIIQKPKYLVAVTGSEKILICEQYLGHNAMYWYRQSAKKPLEFMFSYSYQKLMDNQTASSRFQPQSSKKNHLDLQITALKPDDSATYFCASSQDWGDGGQNTLYFGAGTRLSVL.